The 11 T cell receptor beta chains below were found in one sample sequenced in a study of beta chain features in type 1 diabetes (dated by TCRdb to the late 2010s). Library preparation employed the immunoSEQ multiplex PCR assay. All of the isolated RNA was reverse transcribed with the High Capacity cDNA Reverse Transcription Kit, so expressed TCRB transcripts were sequenced. Imported from immuneACCESS, the table was reduced by TCRdb to in-frame sequences with V and J called. These copies leave out some clones; in studies compared against another copy, an unresolved V gene accounts for under half, and the cause of the remainder is not known. Within this sample are hundreds of thousands of clones, with around 15% of them counted one time only. The ten largest clones take up more than 0.08% of the sample. The sequencing sample was made of naive CD4+ T cells from blood. The cell subset or site label here, explained by the study, means: true naive CD4+ T cells. Source of these receptors: a man aged 18 to 35 in good health.

The chain recombines TRBV2 with TRBJ1-6; unclear D gene. Germline V gene data show CDR1 as SNHLY and CDR2 as FYNNEI. The CDR3 covers 13 residues. V was trimmed by 6 bases and J by 10 bases, leaving 13 bases between them. The CDR3 bases are TGTGCCAGCAGCGTCGACAAGGGATCACCCCTCCACTTT. It codes for CASSVDKGSPLHF.

A remark on this clone: Other DNA sequences in the same sample also yield this CDR3. The chain employs TRBV4-3 and TRBJ2-7, with D possibly being TRBD2 (6 bases). Trimming stripped 0 bases from V and 7 bases from J, with 13 bases between. Germline V CDR1 and CDR2: LGHNA, YSLEER. This CDR3 contains 14 residues. CDR3 DNA sequence: TGCGCCAGCAGCCAAGATCCAGGGACTCGTGAGCAGTACTTC. It is translated as CASSQDPGTREQYF.

DNA of the CDR3: TGTGCCATCAAAATGGTGTATGGCTACACCTTC. Amino acids: CAIKMVYGYTF. The chain has TRBV10-3 and TRBJ1-2; D uncertain. The CDR3 has 11 residues. The germline gives CDR1 ENHRY, CDR2 SYGVKD. Trimming removed 7 bases at V and 5 bases at J, with 8 bases between.

This sequence joins TRBV5-4 and TRBJ2-5; 10 nucleotides match TRBD1. The V segment lost 5 bases and the J segment 5 bases; nucleotides outside the gene matches: 6. The CDR3 covers 14 residues. Germline CDR1 reads SGHNT; CDR2 reads YYREEE (reference sequence). CDR3 protein: CASSSTGGWETQYF. CDR3 DNA sequence: TGTGCCAGCAGTTCGACAGGGGGCTGGGAGACCCAGTACTTC. The full variable domain, rest sourced from reference TRBV5-4 and TRBJ2-5, is ETGVTQSPTHLIKTRGQQVTLRCSSQSGHNTVSWYQQALGQGPQFIFQYYREEENGRGNFPPRFSGLQFPNYSSELNVNALELDDSALYLCASSSTGGWETQYFGPGTRLLVL.

In the case of this clone: A junction boundary mismatches the germline segment, possibly from a read error. This chain connects TRBV5-1 to TRBJ1-1; 9 bases map to TRBD1. The CDR3 has 16 residues. Per germline, CDR1 SGHRS and CDR2 YFSETQ. The CDR3 region has the DNA TGCGCCAGCAGCTCCAGTCCCGGGACAGGGAACACCGAAGCTTTCTTT. Amino acid sequence: CASSSSPGTGNTEAFF. Full variable domain (remainder filled in from reference TRBV5-1 and TRBJ1-1): KAGVTQTPRYLIKTRGQQVTLSCSPISGHRSVSWYQQTPGQGLQFLFEYFSETQRNKGNFPGRFSGRQFSNSRSEMNVSTLELGDSALYLCASSSSPGTGNTEAFFGQGTRLTVV.

This clone appeared a few times. This chain joins TRBV5-1 and TRBJ2-5; D is ambiguous. CDR1 is SGHRS, CDR2 YFSETQ, per germline. Trimming took 4 bases from V and 1 from J, leaving 11 bases between them. This CDR3 has 14 residues. The CDR3: CASSTDGSQETQYF. CDR3 DNA: TGCGCCAGCAGCACAGACGGCAGCCAAGAGACCCAGTACTTC.

The chain is built from TRBV29-1 and TRBJ2-7; the match to TRBD2 covers 9 bases. J gave up 7 bases and V 3 bases, and 7 bases lay outside the gene matches. The CDR3 loop spans 13 amino acids. Looked up from germline, CDR1 is SQVTM and CDR2 is ANQGSEA. The CDR3 here is CSVETSGGTEQYF. The CDR3 DNA sequence: TGCAGCGTTGAGACTAGCGGTGGCACGGAGCAGTACTTC.

This clone was picked up a small number of times. The chain couples TRBV7-2 to TRBJ2-4; the match to TRBD1 covers 9 bases. Germline V gene sequence: CDR1 SGHTA, CDR2 FQGNSA. This CDR3 is 15 amino acids long. With V trimmed by 5 bases and J by 7 bases, 9 bases remained unmatched. The CDR3 loop is CASSAQGQGQNIQYF. The CDR3 DNA reads as TGTGCCAGCAGCGCCCAGGGACAGGGCCAGAACATTCAGTACTTC.

In this sample, this clone turned up a few times. The identical CDR3 is also encoded by other nucleotide sequences in the sample. The rearrangement uses TRBV29-1 and TRBJ1-2; 10 bases map to TRBD1. The CDR3 consists of 13 residues. Per germline, CDR1 SQVTM and CDR2 ANQGSEA. V was clipped by 4 bases and J by 3 bases; unmatched bases: 2. CDR3 protein: CSVGQGADYGYTF. The DNA of the CDR3 is TGCAGCGTTGGACAGGGGGCCGACTATGGCTACACCTTC. Full variable domain (outside the CDR3, taken from reference TRBV29-1 and TRBJ1-2): SAVISQKPSRDICQRGTSLTIQCQVDSQVTMMFWYRQQPGQSLTLIATANQGSEATYESGFVIDKFPISRPNLTFSTLTVSNMSPEDSSIYLCSVGQGADYGYTFGSGTRLTVV.

On this clone: Other DNA sequences in this specimen translate into the identical CDR3. The chain carries TRBV5-1 and TRBJ2-3, with no clear D. Trimming removed 0 bases from V and 0 bases from J, with 2 bases in between. Germline CDR1 is SGHRS and CDR2 is YFSETQ. This CDR3 spans 13 amino acids. CDR3 residues: CASSLGSTDTQYF. As DNA, the CDR3 is TGCGCCAGCAGCTTGGGCAGCACAGATACGCAGTATTTT.

The chain's CDR3 is CASSVGGRTDEKLFF. CDR3 nucleotides: TGTGCCAGCAGCGTAGGGGGCAGGACGGATGAAAAACTGTTTTTT. The gene calls are TRBV9 and TRBJ1-4; tentatively, D is TRBD1 (5 bases). CDR3 size: 15 residues. V lost 0 bases and J lost 6, with 12 bases in between. CDR1 SGDLS and CDR2 YYNGEE come from the germline V gene.